This T cell receptor (beta chain) was profiled in a study of T cell responses to AZD1222 COVID-19 vaccine. Overall study results and limits: Regions left unmutated in variants are reportedly the target of nearly half of spike-specific TCRs. Among AZD1222 vaccinees, only 5 to 7 were seropositive at baseline.

This clone appeared once. The target antigen is unknown. Profiled with immunoSEQ multiplex PCR; TCRdb holds only in-frame clones, not every one. Of 120,000 to 150,000 clones in the sample, less than 95% were seen once. Sequences were derived from peripheral blood, sampled on day 0 of AZD1222 vaccination. This TCR came from an adult in good health.

CDR3 in DNA: TGTGCCAGCAGCGTAGAGGGAGGGGCAGCCTCCTACGAGCAGTACTTC. Translated, it gives CASSVEGGAASYEQYF. The rearrangement uses TRBV9 and TRBJ2-7, with 7 nucleotides matching TRBD2. Germline-derived CDR1 and CDR2 are SGDLS and YYNGEE. J gave up 0 bases and V 0 bases, and 6 bases lay outside the gene matches. This CDR3 spans 16 amino acids.